The 15 T cell receptor beta chains listed next were all sequenced from one sample in a study of shared clonotypes between healthy human individuals. The naive CD8 fraction comprised CD45RO-negative cells positively selected for CCR7 and excluded terminally differentiated effector memory CD45RA+ cells. TCRdb's copy holds only in-frame clones and misses some; the assay was immunoSEQ multiplex PCR. The table lists approximately 1.9 million clones, 93% of them singletons, with around 1.8% in the top ten. The sequenced sample was naive CD8+ T cells from PBMCs. The receptors here all came from a man in his late teens or twenties in good health. Some clones in this sample may be carry-over from other donors' samples.

The chain is built from TRBV9 and TRBJ1-1; 7 bases match TRBD1. This CDR3 region has 15 residues. J gave up 2 bases and V 2 bases, and 6 bases lay outside the gene matches. Germline-derived CDR1 and CDR2 are SGDLS and YYNGEE. The CDR3 sequence is CASSVGQKFNTEAFF. CDR3 nucleotide sequence: TGTGCCAGCAGCGTGGGACAGAAGTTCAACACTGAAGCTTTCTTT.

The chain recombines TRBV2 with TRBJ1-3, with D uncertain. The CDR3 has 16 residues. Trimming took off 6 bases at V and 4 bases at J, with 19 bases between the two ends. Germline V lookup: CDR1 SNHLY, CDR2 FYNNEI. The CDR3 DNA reads as TGTGCCAGCAGGAACCCCGGGTCCTCGCCCGGAAACACCATATATTTT. Protein sequence: CASRNPGSSPGNTIYF.

This clone was seen once. CDR3 nucleotides: TGTGCTAGTGGTTTGGGCCGCAACGAGCAGTACTTC. It codes for CASGLGRNEQYF. The chain joins TRBV12-5 to TRBJ2-7; unclear D gene. CDR1 LGHNT and CDR2 FRNRAP come from the germline V gene. The CDR3 consists of 12 residues. V was pared by 1 base and J by 5 bases, with 6 bases between. Full variable domain (rest looked up from reference TRBV12-5 and TRBJ2-7): DARVTQTPRHKVTEMGQEVTMRCQPILGHNTVFWYRQTMMQGLELLAYFRNRAPLDDSGMPKDRFSAEMPDATLATLKIQPSEPRDSAVYFCASGLGRNEQYFGPGTRLTVT.

The chain combines TRBV27 with TRBJ2-1, with TRBD1 matching 9 bases. V shed 6 bases and J 10 bases; nucleotides not matched to a gene: 13. Germline CDR1 and CDR2: MNHEY and SMNVEV (reference sequence). The CDR3 is 15 amino acids. Here the CDR3 reads CASSSYTDRGWEQFF. The CDR3 DNA sequence: TGTGCCAGCAGCTCTTACACCGACAGGGGGTGGGAGCAGTTCTTC.

The chain carries TRBV7-9 and TRBJ2-1; no reliable D call. This CDR3 contains 13 residues. Germline-derived CDR1 and CDR2 are SEHNR and FQNEAQ (reference sequence). V lost 4 bases to trimming and J lost 1 base, with 5 bases between them. The CDR3 DNA reads TGTGCCAGCAGCTCCCGTTCCTACAATGAGCAGTTCTTC. Translated, it gives CASSSRSYNEQFF.

V usage is TRBV27 and J usage is TRBJ2-7; 7 positions match TRBD1. The CDR3 totals 15 residues. V shed 5 bases, J shed 3 bases, and the junction held 10 bases outside the gene matches. Germline V gene sequence: CDR1 MNHEY, CDR2 SMNVEV (reference sequence). The CDR3 DNA is TGTGCCAGCAGTAAAGCCGACAGGGCCTACTACGAGCAGTACTTC. Its translation is CASSKADRAYYEQYF.

The rearrangement links TRBV27 to TRBJ2-1; possible D gene TRBD2, 5 bases. The CDR3 is 15 residues long. From germline, CDR1 is MNHEY and CDR2 SMNVEV (reference sequence). Between the trimmed V and J ends, which lost 6 bases and 8 bases, there was a span of 20 bases. The CDR3 loop is CASSSQRVVIDEQFF. In DNA, the CDR3 is TGTGCCAGCAGCTCGCAGAGGGTCGTGATCGATGAGCAGTTCTTC.

The chain's CDR3 is CASSGTGKFLGYTF. CDR3 in DNA: TGTGCCAGCAGTGGGACAGGGAAATTTCTTGGCTACACCTTC. The chain is built from TRBV27 and TRBJ1-2; the match to TRBD1 covers 9 bases. Germline assignment: CDR1 MNHEY and CDR2 SMNVEV (reference sequence). The CDR3 length is 14 residues. V was clipped by 5 bases and J by 7 bases; unmatched bases: 8.

V and J are TRBV14 and TRBJ1-2; the match to TRBD1 covers 9 bases. The CDR3 has 16 residues. Germline-derived CDR1 and CDR2 are SGHDN and FVKESK. The trim removed 3 bases at V and 9 bases at J, leaving 14 bases unmatched. The chain's CDR3 is CASSHSSWGQGRSYTF. In DNA form, the CDR3 reads TGTGCCAGCAGCCACTCTTCGTGGGGACAGGGACGGAGCTACACCTTC.

This sequence joins TRBV27 and TRBJ2-1; 11 positions match TRBD1. The germline V gene encodes CDR1 MNHEY and CDR2 SMNVEV (reference sequence). The junction had 8 bases not matched to a gene; V was cut back by 5 bases and J by 8 bases. The CDR3 has 15 residues. CDR3 coding DNA: TGTGCCAGCAGTCCATTGGGACAGGGGGAACATGAGCAGTTCTTC. Amino acids: CASSPLGQGEHEQFF.

This chain joins TRBV7-9 and TRBJ2-7; TRBD1 agrees at 10 bases. This CDR3 has 17 residues. After removal of 7 bases from V and 3 bases from J, the junction contained 15 bases not matched to a gene. Germline CDR1 and CDR2: SEHNR and FQNEAQ (reference sequence). For the CDR3, the DNA is TGTGCCAGCAACCAGTTGCCCGGGACAGGGGTTATCTACGAGCAGTACTTC. Translation: CASNQLPGTGVIYEQYF.

The V call is TRBV7-9, the J call TRBJ2-2; D gene unclear. The V end lost 3 bases, the J end lost 4 bases, and 12 bases lay between the germline ends. CDR1 SEHNR and CDR2 FQNEAQ come from the germline V gene (reference sequence). This CDR3 is 15 amino acids long. In DNA, the CDR3 is TGTGCCAGCAGCTTGAGTTATTGGGGCACCGGGGAGCTGTTTTTT. Amino acids: CASSLSYWGTGELFF.

The chain uses TRBV19 and TRBJ2-1; 10 bases map to TRBD2. This CDR3 region has 15 residues. Germline CDR1 LNHDA, CDR2 SQIVND (reference sequence). Germline trimming cut 6 bases from V and 10 bases from J; bases unmatched to any gene: 12. In DNA form, the CDR3 reads TGTGCCAGTAGCCTGGGGCTAGCGGGAGCCGGGGAGCAGTTCTTC. This gives the protein CASSLGLAGAGEQFF.

Concerning this clone itself: Different DNA sequences within this sample yield the same CDR3. The rearrangement joins TRBV7-2 to TRBJ1-1; D call uncertain. V was trimmed by 3 bases and J by 4 bases, leaving 6 bases between them. The CDR3 runs 12 residues. Germline CDR1 is SGHTA and CDR2 is FQGNSA. CDR3 protein: CASSLKGTEAFF. For the CDR3, the DNA is TGTGCCAGCAGCTTGAAAGGCACTGAAGCTTTCTTT.

In its sample, this clone was seen once. This sample also contains other DNA sequences that code for the same CDR3. The genes are TRBV19 and TRBJ2-7, with D possibly TRBD1 on 6 matching bases. Trimming removed 5 bases from V and 2 bases from J, with 10 bases in between. The germline V gene has CDR1 LNHDA and CDR2 SQIVND (reference sequence). The CDR3 consists of 13 residues. This CDR3 is CASSVTGAYEQYF. As DNA, the CDR3 is TGTGCCAGTAGTGTGACAGGAGCCTACGAGCAGTACTTC.